Sequencing of this T cell receptor beta chain was carried out in a study of blood T cell repertoires in COVID-19. Study in general: Specimens from acute and convalescent COVID-19 originated in the United States, Italy and Spain. PBMCs, B-cell-depleted T cells, or T cells provided the cDNA or gDNA that made up the material.

Original handling: Reference gene primer amplification gave nucleated cell count estimates. Sequencing was performed with immunoSEQ multiplex PCR; in TCRdb, only in-frame clones are kept and a portion is missing. Clone size and the V and J calls come from that table; the DNA yielded D and trimming. This table has around 260,000 clones, roughly 90% appearing once. CDR1 and CDR2 (germline): SNHLY, FYNNEI. The CDR3 runs to 13 residues. V shed 4 bases and J shed 7 bases, with 11 bases lying between them. The rearrangement uses TRBV2 and TRBJ2-1; D possibly corresponds to TRBD2 (5 bases). The sequenced material came from peripheral blood. This clonotype was obtained from a man in his thirties or forties with acute or convalescent COVID-19. The CDR3 loop reads CASSGELGNEQFF. The DNA for the CDR3 is TGTGCCAGCAGTGGGGAGCTGGGGAATGAGCAGTTCTTC.